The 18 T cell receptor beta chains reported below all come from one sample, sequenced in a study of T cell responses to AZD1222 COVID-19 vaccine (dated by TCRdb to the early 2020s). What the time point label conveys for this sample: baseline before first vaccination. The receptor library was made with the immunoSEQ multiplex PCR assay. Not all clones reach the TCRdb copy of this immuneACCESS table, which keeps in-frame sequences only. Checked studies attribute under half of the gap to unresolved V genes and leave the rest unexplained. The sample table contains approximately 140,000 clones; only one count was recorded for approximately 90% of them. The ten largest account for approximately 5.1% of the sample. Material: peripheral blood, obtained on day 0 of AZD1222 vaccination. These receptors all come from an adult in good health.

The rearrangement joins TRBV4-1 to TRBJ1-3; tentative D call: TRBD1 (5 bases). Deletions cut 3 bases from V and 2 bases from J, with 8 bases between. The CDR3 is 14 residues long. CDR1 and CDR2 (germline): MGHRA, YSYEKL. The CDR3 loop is CASSHQGAGNTIYF. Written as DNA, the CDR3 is TGCGCCAGCAGCCATCAGGGTGCTGGAAACACCATATATTTT.

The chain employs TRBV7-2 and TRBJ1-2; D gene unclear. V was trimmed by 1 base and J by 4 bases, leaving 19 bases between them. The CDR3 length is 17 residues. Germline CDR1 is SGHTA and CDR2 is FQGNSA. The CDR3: CASSLVPLTDRFYGYTF. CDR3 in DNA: TGTGCCAGCAGCTTAGTCCCCCTGACCGACCGATTCTATGGCTACACCTTC.

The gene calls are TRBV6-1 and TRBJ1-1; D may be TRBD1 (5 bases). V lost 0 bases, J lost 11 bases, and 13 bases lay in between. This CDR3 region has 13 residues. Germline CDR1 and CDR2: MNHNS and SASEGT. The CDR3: CASSEASGRKAFF. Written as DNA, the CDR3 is TGTGCCAGCAGTGAAGCTTCAGGGCGAAAGGCTTTCTTT.

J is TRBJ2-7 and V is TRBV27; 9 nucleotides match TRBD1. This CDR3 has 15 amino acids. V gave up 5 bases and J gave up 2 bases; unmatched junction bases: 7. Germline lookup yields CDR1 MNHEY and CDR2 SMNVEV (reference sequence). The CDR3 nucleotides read TGTGCCAGCAGTCCGCTGGACAGGGGCCCCTACGAGCAGTACTTC. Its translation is CASSPLDRGPYEQYF.

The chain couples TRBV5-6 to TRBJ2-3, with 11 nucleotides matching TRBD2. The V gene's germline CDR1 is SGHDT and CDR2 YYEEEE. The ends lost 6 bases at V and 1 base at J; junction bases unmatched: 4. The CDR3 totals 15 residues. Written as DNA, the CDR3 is TGTGCCAGCACCAAACTAGCGGGAGGCACAGATACGCAGTATTTT. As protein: CASTKLAGGTDTQYF.

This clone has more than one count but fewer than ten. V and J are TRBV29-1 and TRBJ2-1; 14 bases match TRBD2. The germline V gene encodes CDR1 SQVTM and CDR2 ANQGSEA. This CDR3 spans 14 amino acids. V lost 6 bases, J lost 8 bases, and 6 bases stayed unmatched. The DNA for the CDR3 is TGCAGCGTCAGACTAGCGGGAGGGCGGGATGAGCAGTTCTTC. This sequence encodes CSVRLAGGRDEQFF.

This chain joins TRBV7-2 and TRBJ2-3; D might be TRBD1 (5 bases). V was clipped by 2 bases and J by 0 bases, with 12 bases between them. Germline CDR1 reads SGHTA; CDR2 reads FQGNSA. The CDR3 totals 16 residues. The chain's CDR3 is CASSLRGPHSTDTQYF. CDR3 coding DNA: TGTGCCAGCAGCTTAAGGGGTCCTCACAGCACAGATACGCAGTATTTT.

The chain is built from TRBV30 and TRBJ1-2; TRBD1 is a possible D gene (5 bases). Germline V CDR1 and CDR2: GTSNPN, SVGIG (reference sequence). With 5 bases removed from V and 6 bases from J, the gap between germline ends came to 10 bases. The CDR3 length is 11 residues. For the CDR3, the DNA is TGTGCCTGGGGCAGGGATGATGGCTACACCTTC. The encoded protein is CAWGRDDGYTF.

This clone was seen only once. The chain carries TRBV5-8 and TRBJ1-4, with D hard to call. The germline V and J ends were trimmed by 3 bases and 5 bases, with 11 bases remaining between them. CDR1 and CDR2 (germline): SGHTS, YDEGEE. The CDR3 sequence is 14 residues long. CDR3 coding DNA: TGTGCCAGCAGCTCTTTGTCGGCGAATGAAAAACTGTTTTTT. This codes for CASSSLSANEKLFF.

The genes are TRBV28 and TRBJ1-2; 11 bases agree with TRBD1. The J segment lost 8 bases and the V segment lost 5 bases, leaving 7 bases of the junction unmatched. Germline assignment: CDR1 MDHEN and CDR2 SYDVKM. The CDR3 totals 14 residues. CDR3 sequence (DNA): TGTGCCAGCAGTCCCCGGGACAGGGGGTTCGGCTACACCTTC. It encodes CASSPRDRGFGYTF.

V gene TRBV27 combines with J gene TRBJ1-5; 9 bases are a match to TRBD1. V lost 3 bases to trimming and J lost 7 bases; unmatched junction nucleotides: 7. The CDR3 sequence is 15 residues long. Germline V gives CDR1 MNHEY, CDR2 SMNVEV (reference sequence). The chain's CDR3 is CASSLNRGLGQPQHF. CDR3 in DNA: TGTGCCAGCAGTTTGAACAGGGGGCTAGGGCAGCCCCAGCATTTT.

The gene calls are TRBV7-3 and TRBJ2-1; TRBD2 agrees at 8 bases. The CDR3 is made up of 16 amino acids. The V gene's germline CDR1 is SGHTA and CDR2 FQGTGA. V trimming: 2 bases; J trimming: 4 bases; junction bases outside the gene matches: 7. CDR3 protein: CASSLLVSGGYNEQFF. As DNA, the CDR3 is TGTGCCAGCAGCTTATTGGTGTCGGGAGGGTACAATGAGCAGTTCTTC.

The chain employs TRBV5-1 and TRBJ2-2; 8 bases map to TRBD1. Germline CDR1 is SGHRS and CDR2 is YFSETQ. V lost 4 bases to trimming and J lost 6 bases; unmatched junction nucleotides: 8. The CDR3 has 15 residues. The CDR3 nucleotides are TGCGCCAGCAGCATAGGACAGGGCGGGTCCGGGGAGCTGTTTTTT. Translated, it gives CASSIGQGGSGELFF.

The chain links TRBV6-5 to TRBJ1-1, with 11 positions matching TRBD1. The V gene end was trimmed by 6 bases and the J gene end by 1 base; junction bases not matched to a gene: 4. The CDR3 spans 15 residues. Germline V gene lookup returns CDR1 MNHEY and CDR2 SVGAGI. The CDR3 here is CASRGQGAGNTEAFF. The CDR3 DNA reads TGTGCCAGCAGAGGACAGGGGGCGGGGAACACTGAAGCTTTCTTT.

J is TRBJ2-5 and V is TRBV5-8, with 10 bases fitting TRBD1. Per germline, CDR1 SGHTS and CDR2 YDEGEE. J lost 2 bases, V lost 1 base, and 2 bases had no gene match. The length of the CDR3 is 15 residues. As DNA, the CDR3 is TGTGCCAGCAGCTTGTTGGACAGGGGGCAAGAGACCCAGTACTTC. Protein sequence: CASSLLDRGQETQYF.

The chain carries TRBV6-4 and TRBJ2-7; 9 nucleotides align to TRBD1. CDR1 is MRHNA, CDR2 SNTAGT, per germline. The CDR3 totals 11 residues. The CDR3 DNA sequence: TGTGGAGGGGACAGGGATGACGAGCAGTACTTC. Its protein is CGGDRDDEQYF.

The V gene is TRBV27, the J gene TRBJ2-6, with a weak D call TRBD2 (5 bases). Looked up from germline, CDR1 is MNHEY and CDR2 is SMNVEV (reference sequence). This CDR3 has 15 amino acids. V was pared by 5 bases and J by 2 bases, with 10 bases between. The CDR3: CASSTLGAGANVLTF. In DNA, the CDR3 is TGTGCCAGCAGTACCCTCGGGGCTGGGGCCAACGTCCTGACTTTC.

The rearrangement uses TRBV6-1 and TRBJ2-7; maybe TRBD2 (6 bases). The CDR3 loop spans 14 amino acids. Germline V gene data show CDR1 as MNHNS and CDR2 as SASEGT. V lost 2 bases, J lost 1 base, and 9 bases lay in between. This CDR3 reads CASSEFGGSYEQYF. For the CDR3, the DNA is TGTGCCAGCAGTGAATTTGGAGGGTCCTACGAGCAGTACTTC.